The T cell receptor (delta chain) described here comes from a study of delta chains in infants with herpesvirus infections. Background on the study: From birth, Ugandan infants were followed prospectively for primary CMV infection. Infants infected with CMV after birth were searched for public fetal Vdelta1/Vgamma8 clonotype.

Comments on this clone: The antigen remains unidentified.

Gamma-chain- and delta-chain-specific primers converted PBMC RNA into TCR cDNA. TCRdb used CATT to re-call clones from the RT-PCR reads. The sample holds roughly 150 delta-chain clones; about 42% are singletons and the top ten take roughly 40%. This CDR3 region has 23 residues. J lost 0 bases, V lost 2 bases, and 21 bases had no gene match. CDR1 and CDR2 from the germline V gene are TSWWSYY and QGS. Study results and limitations: Among Vdelta1 cells, the public clonotype apparently waned within two to three months. Among over 15 CMV-infected infants, several showed the public Vdelta1 clonotype.

Sequencing used peripheral blood, obtained at time point 3 of longitudinal follow-up. The source of this sequence is a human donor who was a Ugandan infant, either HIV-exposed or HIV-unexposed (not recorded which). The rearrangement uses TRDV1 and TRDJ1; 13 bases are a match to TRDD3. CDR3 nucleotide sequence: TGTGCTCTTGGGGAAGGGTCCCTCCGTACTGGGGGATACGGGAGGCCGTACACCGATAAACTCATCTTT. This sequence encodes CALGEGSLRTGGYGRPYTDKLIF.